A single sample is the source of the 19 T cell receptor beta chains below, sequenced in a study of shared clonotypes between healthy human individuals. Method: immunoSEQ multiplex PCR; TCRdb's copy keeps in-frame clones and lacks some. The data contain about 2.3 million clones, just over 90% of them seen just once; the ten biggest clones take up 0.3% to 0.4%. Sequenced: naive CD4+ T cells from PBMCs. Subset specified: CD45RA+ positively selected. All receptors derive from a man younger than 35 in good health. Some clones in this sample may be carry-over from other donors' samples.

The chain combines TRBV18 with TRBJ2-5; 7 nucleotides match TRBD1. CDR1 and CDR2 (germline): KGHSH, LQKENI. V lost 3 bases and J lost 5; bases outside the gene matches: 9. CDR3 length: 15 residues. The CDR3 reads CASSPRSGRGETQYF. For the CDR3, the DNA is TGTGCCAGCTCACCCCGCAGTGGCAGGGGGGAGACCCAGTACTTC.

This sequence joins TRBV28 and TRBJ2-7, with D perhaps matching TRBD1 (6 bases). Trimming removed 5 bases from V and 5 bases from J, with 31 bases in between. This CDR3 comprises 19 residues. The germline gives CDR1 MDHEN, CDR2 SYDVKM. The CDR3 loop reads CASSTKTRRTVANPNEQYF. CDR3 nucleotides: TGTGCCAGCAGTACCAAGACCCGGAGGACAGTAGCCAACCCCAACGAGCAGTACTTC. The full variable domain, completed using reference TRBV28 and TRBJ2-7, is DVKVTQSSRYLVKRTGEKVFLECVQDMDHENMFWYRQDPGLGLRLIYFSYDVKMKEKGDIPEGYSVSREKKERFSLILESASTNQTSMYLCASSTKTRRTVANPNEQYFGPGTRLTVT.

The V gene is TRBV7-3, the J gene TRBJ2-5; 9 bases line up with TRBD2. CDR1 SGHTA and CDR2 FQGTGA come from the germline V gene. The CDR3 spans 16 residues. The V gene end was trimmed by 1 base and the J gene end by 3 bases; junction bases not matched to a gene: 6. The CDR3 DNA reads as TGTGCCAGCAGCTTAAGGCTCGCTAGCGGGAAAGAGACCCAGTACTTC. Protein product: CASSLRLASGKETQYF.

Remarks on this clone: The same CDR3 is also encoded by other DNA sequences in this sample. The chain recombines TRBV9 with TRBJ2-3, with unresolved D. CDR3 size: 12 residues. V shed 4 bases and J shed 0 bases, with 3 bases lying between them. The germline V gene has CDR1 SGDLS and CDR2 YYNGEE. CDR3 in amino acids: CASSPSTDTQYF. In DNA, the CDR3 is TGTGCCAGCAGCCCGAGCACAGATACGCAGTATTTT.

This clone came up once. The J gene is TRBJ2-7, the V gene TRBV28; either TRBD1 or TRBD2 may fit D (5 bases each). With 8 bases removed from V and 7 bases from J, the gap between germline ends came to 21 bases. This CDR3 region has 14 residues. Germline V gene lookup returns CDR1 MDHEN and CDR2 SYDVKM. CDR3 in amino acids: CASFSRGSQVEQYF. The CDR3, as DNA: TGTGCCAGCTTTTCCCGGGGCTCTCAGGTAGAGCAGTACTTC.

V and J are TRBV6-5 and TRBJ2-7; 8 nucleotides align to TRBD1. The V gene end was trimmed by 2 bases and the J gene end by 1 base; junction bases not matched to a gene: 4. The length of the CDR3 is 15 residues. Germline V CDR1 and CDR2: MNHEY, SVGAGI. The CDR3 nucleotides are TGTGCCAGCAGTTACCGAGGGACAGGTTCCTACGAGCAGTACTTC. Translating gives CASSYRGTGSYEQYF.

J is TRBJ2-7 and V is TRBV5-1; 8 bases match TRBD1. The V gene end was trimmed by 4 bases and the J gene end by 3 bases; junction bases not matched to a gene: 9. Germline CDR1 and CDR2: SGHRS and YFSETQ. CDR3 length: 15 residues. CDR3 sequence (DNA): TGCGCCAGCAGCGCCCGCATTACAGGGGGCTACGAGCAGTACTTC. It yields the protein CASSARITGGYEQYF.

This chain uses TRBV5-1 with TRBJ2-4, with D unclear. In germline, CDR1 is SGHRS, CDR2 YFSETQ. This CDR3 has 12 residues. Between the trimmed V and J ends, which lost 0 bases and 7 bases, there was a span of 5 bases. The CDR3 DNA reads TGCGCCAGCAGCTTGGACGGGAACATTCAGTACTTC. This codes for CASSLDGNIQYF.

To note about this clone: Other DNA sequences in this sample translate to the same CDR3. The CDR3: CAWSGQSNQPQHF. The DNA for the CDR3 is TGTGCCTGGAGTGGACAGAGTAATCAGCCCCAGCATTTT. The chain joins TRBV30 to TRBJ1-5; possibly TRBD1 for D (5 bases). The CDR3 has 13 amino acids. V was pared by 1 base and J by 4 bases, with 8 bases between. Looked up from germline, CDR1 is GTSNPN and CDR2 is SVGIG (reference sequence).

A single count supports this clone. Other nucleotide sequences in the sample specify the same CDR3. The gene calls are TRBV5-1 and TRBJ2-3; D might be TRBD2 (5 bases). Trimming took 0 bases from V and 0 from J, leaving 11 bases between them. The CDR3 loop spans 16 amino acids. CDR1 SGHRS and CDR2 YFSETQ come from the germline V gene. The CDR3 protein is CASSLVIGGSTDTQYF. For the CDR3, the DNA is TGCGCCAGCAGCTTGGTTATTGGCGGGAGCACAGATACGCAGTATTTT.

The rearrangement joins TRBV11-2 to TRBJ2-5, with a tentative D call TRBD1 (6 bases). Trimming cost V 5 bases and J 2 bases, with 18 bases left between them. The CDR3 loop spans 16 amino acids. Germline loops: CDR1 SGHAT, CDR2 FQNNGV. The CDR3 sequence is CASSPLYRAQQETQYF. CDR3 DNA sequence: TGTGCCAGCAGCCCACTTTACAGGGCTCAACAAGAGACCCAGTACTTC.

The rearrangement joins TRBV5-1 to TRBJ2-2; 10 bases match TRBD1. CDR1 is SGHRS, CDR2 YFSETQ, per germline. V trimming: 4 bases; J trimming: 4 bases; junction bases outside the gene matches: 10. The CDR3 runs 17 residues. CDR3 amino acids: CASSPTLTGGFTGELFF. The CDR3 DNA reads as TGCGCCAGCAGCCCGACGTTGACAGGGGGCTTCACCGGGGAGCTGTTTTTT.

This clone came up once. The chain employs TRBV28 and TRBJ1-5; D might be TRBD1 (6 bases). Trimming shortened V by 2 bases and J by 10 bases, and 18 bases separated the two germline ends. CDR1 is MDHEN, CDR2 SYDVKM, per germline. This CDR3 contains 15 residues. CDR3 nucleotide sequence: TGTGCCAGCAGTTTAGAGGGAGGGGGGCGGAATCCCCAGCATTTT. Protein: CASSLEGGGRNPQHF.

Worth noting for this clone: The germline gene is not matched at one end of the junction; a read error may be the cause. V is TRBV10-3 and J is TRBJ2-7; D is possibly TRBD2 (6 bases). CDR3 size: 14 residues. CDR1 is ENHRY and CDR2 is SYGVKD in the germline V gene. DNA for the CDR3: TGTGCCATCAGTTCTAAACCCACGCCACAGGCGGGACGGTTC. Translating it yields CAISSKPTPQAGRF.

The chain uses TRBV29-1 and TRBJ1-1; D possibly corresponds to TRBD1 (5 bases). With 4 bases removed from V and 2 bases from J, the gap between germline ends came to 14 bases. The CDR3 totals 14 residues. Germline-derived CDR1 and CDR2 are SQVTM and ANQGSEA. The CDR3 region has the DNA TGCAGCGTTGCCCCTTTGAGGGGAAACACTGAAGCTTTCTTT. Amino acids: CSVAPLRGNTEAFF.

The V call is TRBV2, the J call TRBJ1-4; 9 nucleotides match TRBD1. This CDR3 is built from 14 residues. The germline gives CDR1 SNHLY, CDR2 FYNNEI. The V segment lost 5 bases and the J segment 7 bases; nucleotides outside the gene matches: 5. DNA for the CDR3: TGTGCCAGCAGTAAGACAGGGGGTAGTGAAAAACTGTTTTTT. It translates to CASSKTGGSEKLFF.

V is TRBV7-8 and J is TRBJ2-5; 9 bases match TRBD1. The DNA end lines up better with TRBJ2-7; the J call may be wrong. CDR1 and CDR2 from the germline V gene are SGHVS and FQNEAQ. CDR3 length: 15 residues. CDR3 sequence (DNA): TGTGCCAGCAGCAGGATACAGGGGGCTTGGTACGAGCAGTACTTC. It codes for CASSRIQGAWYEQYF.

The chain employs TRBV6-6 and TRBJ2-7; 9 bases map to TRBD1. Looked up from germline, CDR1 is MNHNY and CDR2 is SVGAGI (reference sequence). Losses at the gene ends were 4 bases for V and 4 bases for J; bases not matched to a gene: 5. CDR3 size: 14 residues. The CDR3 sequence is CASSSGQGKYEQYF. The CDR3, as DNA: TGTGCCAGCAGTTCCGGACAGGGGAAATACGAGCAGTACTTC.

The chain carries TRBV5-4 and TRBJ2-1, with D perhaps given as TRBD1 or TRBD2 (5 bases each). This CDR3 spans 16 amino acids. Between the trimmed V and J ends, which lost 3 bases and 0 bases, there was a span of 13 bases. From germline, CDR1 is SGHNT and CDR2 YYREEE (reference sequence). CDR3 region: CASSSPTGTSYNEQFF. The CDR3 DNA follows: TGTGCCAGCAGCTCACCCACCGGGACCTCCTACAATGAGCAGTTCTTC.